A single count supports the clone carrying this T cell receptor beta chain. CDR3 length: 14 residues. The germline CDR1 and CDR2 sequences are SGDLS and YYNGEE. V lost 2 bases to trimming and J lost 8 bases; unmatched junction nucleotides: 3. These data are taken from a study of blood T cell repertoires in COVID-19. Across the whole study: The origin of the acute and convalescent COVID-19 samples was the United States, Italy and Spain. T cells, B-cell-depleted T cells, or PBMCs provided the cDNA or gDNA that served as material.

Under the authors' procedure: Reference gene primer amplification gave nucleated cell count estimates. TCRdb keeps only in-frame clones here, not all; method: immunoSEQ multiplex PCR. The V and J calls and clone size are taken from that table; D and trimming were inferred from the DNA. The data contain around 300,000 clones, just over 85% of them singletons. The sample consisted of peripheral blood. The chain links TRBV9 to TRBJ2-3, with 12 positions matching TRBD1. The origin of this receptor is a woman between 25 and 40 years old with active or convalescent COVID-19. The CDR3 coding sequence is TGTGCCAGCAGCGTGGGACAGGGGGCTAGTACGCAGTATTTT. It yields the protein CASSVGQGASTQYF.